This is a list of T cell receptor beta chains from one sample in a study of response to subunit inactivated influenza vaccine. A single record per CDR3 protein comes from TCRdb applying MiXCR to the RT-PCR reads. The sample contains about 160,000 distinct CDR3 sequences, about 10% of which appear only once. The sample consisted of CD8+ T cells sorted from PBMCs, taken around 25 months after vaccination. The receptor source for this set is a man aged 45 to 70 who received an inactivated influenza vaccine. Both conserved end residues are part of each CDR3. Size is stated for part of the rows, as once, few or many counts, or as a class when the clone is expanded.

j_call v_call cdr3_length clone_size cdr3_aa
TRBJ2-3 TRBV4-3 17 . CASSRPRRREGADTQYF
TRBJ2-7 TRBV20-1 17 . CSARDLPDRPYPYEQYF
TRBJ1-3 TRBV12-3/TRBV12-4 15 . CASSLAGGSGNTIYF
TRBJ1-1 TRBV9 15 few CASSPYRTGDTEAFF
TRBJ2-3 TRBV7-9 16 few CASSPGEGVSTDTQYF
TRBJ2-3 TRBV6-5 14 few CASSYTEWADTQYF
TRBJ2-5 TRBV6-5 15 . CASSYRSHREETQYF
TRBJ1-5 TRBV12-3/TRBV12-4 12 . CASSLDHQPQHF
TRBJ2-5 TRBV28 14 few CASSYRTLQETQYF
TRBJ2-7 TRBV5-4 14 few CASSSPGLSYEQYF
TRBJ2-7 TRBV29-1 15 few CSVEENIGRGYEQYF
TRBJ2-6 TRBV12-3/TRBV12-4 17 many CASSFWDRASGANVLTF
TRBJ1-1 TRBV11-2 17 . CASSLGDMGPYHTEAFF
TRBJ2-7 TRBV28 14 few CASRTRLQGYEQYF
TRBJ1-2 TRBV4-2 15 many CASSQETGGPYGYTF
TRBJ2-5 TRBV7-8 15 . CASSLLLGRQETQYF
TRBJ2-7 TRBV6-1 15 few CASSLLAGQGDEQYF
TRBJ2-1 TRBV24-1 12 . CATSVGGWEQFF
TRBJ1-1 TRBV7-9 14 many CASSLAPGGDEAFF
TRBJ2-1 TRBV10-3 12 . CASQRENNEQFF
TRBJ2-1 TRBV10-3 12 many CAISASGNEQFF
TRBJ1-4 TRBV20-1 14 many CSAREGATNEKLFF
TRBJ2-2 TRBV4-1 14 many CASSHQGSTGELFF
TRBJ1-6 TRBV4-3 15 many CTSSQTSGYNSPLHF
TRBJ2-7 TRBV20-1 13 many CSATGTVAYEQYF
TRBJ2-1 TRBV6-1 14 many CATRSSGSPHEQFF
TRBJ2-7 TRBV20-1 14 few CSARVGADSYEQYF
TRBJ2-1 TRBV7-9 12 . CASTRGVNEQFF
TRBJ2-3 TRBV5-6 12 many CASSVGADTQYF
TRBJ2-1 TRBV9 14 . CASSDGVGSDEQFF
TRBJ2-7 TRBV11-2 15 few CASSLDPLPGYEQYF
TRBJ1-5 TRBV28 16 few CASSLTGTGRNQPQHF
TRBJ2-3 TRBV20-1 15 . CSARVLGASTDTQYF
TRBJ2-7 TRBV28 16 few CASSFPVSGTGHEQYF
TRBJ1-2 TRBV12-3/TRBV12-4 11 . CASSLQISYTF
TRBJ2-1 TRBV12-3/TRBV12-4 15 few CASSLTGGAMNEQFF
TRBJ1-6 TRBV5-1 14 . CASSPWTGESSLHF
TRBJ2-5 TRBV6-1 20 few CASSANLDSKAGGPGETQYF
TRBJ1-1 TRBV9 18 . CASSVQSPPFWPNTEAFF
TRBJ2-5 TRBV28 14 few CASSLGRGQETQYF
TRBJ2-1 TRBV6-2/TRBV6-3 18 . CASSYPTFLGSSYNEQFF
TRBJ2-1 TRBV9 18 . CASSTSGGTGESYNEQFF
TRBJ2-4 TRBV7-2 17 . CASSPPGLALAKNIQYF
TRBJ1-2 TRBV10-3 16 few CAISESPQRSNYGYTF
TRBJ2-7 TRBV6-2/TRBV6-3 14 . CASSYAGDSYEQYF
TRBJ2-7 TRBV7-9 15 few CASSFWTGGEYEQYF
TRBJ2-2 TRBV10-3 18 . CAINGANLGTSVPGELFF
TRBJ2-7 TRBV4-3 14 once CASSQEKGFYEQYF
TRBJ2-7 TRBV12-3/TRBV12-4 17 . CASSPPSATGVVWVQYF